The 21 T cell receptor beta chains in this list originate from one sample, sequenced in a study of blood T cell repertoires in COVID-19. Using immunoSEQ multiplex PCR, the repertoire was profiled, and TCRdb retains in-frame clones only, with some absent. This repertoire shows about 58,000 clones, around 85% found once; its top ten account for 7% to 10%. Sequencing was performed on peripheral blood. All receptors derive from a woman aged 70-85 years with active COVID-19.

The chain recombines TRBV5-4 with TRBJ2-2; the match to TRBD2 covers 14 bases. Trimming at V came to 5 bases and at J to 5 bases, leaving 8 bases not matched to a gene. CDR3 length: 17 amino acids. From germline, CDR1 is SGHNT and CDR2 YYREEE (reference sequence). The DNA for the CDR3 is TGTGCCAGCAGGGCAGGGACTAGCGGGAGTCTTACCGGGGAGCTGTTTTTT. This encodes CASRAGTSGSLTGELFF.

The chain joins TRBV19 to TRBJ2-7; no clear D gene. Germline loops: CDR1 LNHDA, CDR2 SQIVND (reference sequence). The CDR3 covers 14 residues. V gave up 5 bases and J gave up 3 bases, with 14 bases separating them. The DNA of the CDR3 is TGTGCCAGTAGTCTCGCCCTCGGTGTCTACGAGCAGTACTTC. Its translation is CASSLALGVYEQYF.

The V and J genes are TRBV27 and TRBJ2-7, with 10 bases fitting TRBD1. The V gene end was trimmed by 4 bases and the J gene end by 0 bases; junction bases not matched to a gene: 9. The CDR3 covers 17 residues. The V gene's germline CDR1 is MNHEY and CDR2 SMNVEV (reference sequence). The CDR3 sequence: CASSSSLGDRGSYEQYF. The CDR3 DNA reads as TGTGCCAGCAGTTCCTCCTTGGGGGACAGGGGCTCCTACGAGCAGTACTTC.

This clone was counted a few times. The chain combines TRBV5-1 with TRBJ2-7, with TRBD1 matching over 9 bases. Germline CDR1 is SGHRS and CDR2 is YFSETQ. The CDR3 contains 14 residues. After removal of 2 bases from V and 1 base from J, the junction contained 1 base not matched to a gene. The CDR3 reads CASSFGTGSYEQYF. The CDR3 DNA sequence: TGCGCCAGCAGCTTCGGGACAGGGTCCTACGAGCAGTACTTC.

The rearrangement joins TRBV18 to TRBJ2-7; 10 bases agree with TRBD1. V was clipped by 6 bases and J by 4 bases; unmatched bases: 9. Germline V lookup: CDR1 KGHSH, CDR2 LQKENI. This CDR3 is built from 15 residues. The CDR3 region is CASSEGTGERYEQYF. The CDR3 nucleotides are TGTGCCAGCTCCGAAGGGACAGGGGAACGATACGAGCAGTACTTC.

As regards this clone: One end of the junction does not line up with germline, which may come from a read error. The V and J genes are TRBV28 and TRBJ2-1; 12 nucleotides match TRBD2. Germline CDR1 is MDHEN and CDR2 is SYDVKM. The CDR3 is 12 amino acids. DNA of the CDR3: TGTGCCAGCAGGCTACCGGGACTAGCGGGTGTCTTC. This translates into CASRLPGLAGVF.

This clone was seen only once. This chain links TRBV9 with TRBJ1-1; TRBD1 is a possible D gene (6 bases). The germline gives CDR1 SGDLS, CDR2 YYNGEE. The ends were cut back, 3 bases at V and 6 bases at J, with 18 bases in the middle. The CDR3 sequence is 15 residues long. The CDR3 DNA reads TGTGCCAGCAGCGCATTGAATAACAGGGCCGCTGAAGCTTTCTTT. This gives the protein CASSALNNRAAEAFF.

The gene calls are TRBV6-5 and TRBJ2-7, with 12 bases aligning to TRBD2. Per the germline V gene, CDR1 is MNHEY and CDR2 is SVGAGI. V dropped 2 bases and J dropped 2; count of bases not matched to a gene: 1. The CDR3 length is 15 residues. The CDR3 DNA is TGTGCCAGCAGTTACCGACTAGCGGGAGCCTACGAGCAGTACTTC. It translates to CASSYRLAGAYEQYF.

The chain combines TRBV18 with TRBJ2-1; 9 bases are a match to TRBD2. The germline V gene has CDR1 KGHSH and CDR2 LQKENI. J lost 6 bases, V lost 2 bases, and 8 bases had no gene match. This CDR3 is built from 16 residues. CDR3 region: CASSPLASGIGNEQFF. The CDR3 coding sequence is TGTGCCAGCTCACCATTGGCTAGCGGGATTGGCAATGAGCAGTTCTTC.

The V call is TRBV27, the J call TRBJ2-5, with D unclear. This CDR3 is built from 11 residues. V lost 6 bases and J 5 bases, leaving 7 bases between the germline ends. Per the germline V gene, CDR1 is MNHEY and CDR2 is SMNVEV (reference sequence). The CDR3 spells CASRVDETQYF. The CDR3 bases are TGTGCCAGCAGGGTAGATGAGACCCAGTACTTC.

The chain couples TRBV28 to TRBJ1-4, with D perhaps matching TRBD1 (5 bases). The CDR3 is 15 amino acids. V lost 5 bases and J lost 4, with 14 bases in between. Germline V gene sequence: CDR1 MDHEN, CDR2 SYDVKM. In DNA, the CDR3 is TGTGCCAGCAGTCCGATGGGCAGGGTTAATGAAAAACTGTTTTTT. Its translation is CASSPMGRVNEKLFF.

This chain links TRBV30 with TRBJ2-1; 10 bases are a match to TRBD2. V shed 1 base, J shed 13 bases, and the junction held 4 bases outside the gene matches. The CDR3 spans 12 residues. CDR1 and CDR2 from the germline V gene are GTSNPN and SVGIG (reference sequence). CDR3 residues: CAWSAGLADQFF. As DNA, the CDR3 is TGTGCCTGGAGTGCTGGACTAGCGGATCAGTTCTTC.

CDR3 sequence (DNA): TGCGCCAGCAGCCCGCGGGAGATGGTTAGCACAGATACGCAGTATTTT. The encoded protein is CASSPREMVSTDTQYF. This chain joins TRBV4-1 and TRBJ2-3; the match to TRBD2 covers 7 bases. V gave up 4 bases and J gave up 0 bases; unmatched junction bases: 7. This CDR3 is built from 16 residues. Germline values: CDR1 MGHRA, CDR2 YSYEKL.

The rearrangement joins TRBV15 to TRBJ2-5; TRBD2 aligns across 13 bases. Germline V lookup: CDR1 LNHNV, CDR2 YYDKDF (reference sequence). The CDR3 has 18 residues. J was trimmed by 0 bases and V by 4 bases; bases with no gene match: 8. The CDR3 coding sequence is TGTGCCACCAGCACCTGGACTAGCGGGAGTGCGTACCAAGAGACCCAGTACTTC. Translated: CATSTWTSGSAYQETQYF. Filled out from reference TRBV15 and TRBJ2-5, the complete variable domain reads DAMVIQNPRYQVTQFGKPVTLSCSQTLNHNVMYWYQQKSSQAPKLLFHYYDKDFNNEADTPDNFQSRRPNTSFCFLDIRSPGLGDTAMYLCATSTWTSGSAYQETQYFGPGTRLLVL.

V gene TRBV7-3 combines with J gene TRBJ1-2; 7 bases match TRBD1. The V gene end was trimmed by 5 bases and the J gene end by 6 bases; junction bases not matched to a gene: 18. CDR1 is SGHTA, CDR2 FQGTGA, per germline. The length of the CDR3 is 17 residues. The CDR3 spells CASSAHSGSDRVDGYTF. The CDR3 region has the DNA TGTGCCAGCAGCGCCCACTCGGGGAGCGACAGGGTGGATGGCTACACCTTC.

The chain joins TRBV6-5 to TRBJ2-3; 11 positions match TRBD1. The V and J ends lost 6 bases and 4 bases, in that order; junction bases with no gene match: 3. The CDR3 extends over 14 amino acids. The germline CDR1 and CDR2 sequences are MNHEY and SVGAGI. CDR3 DNA: TGTGCCAGCAGGGACAGGGGGCGCGCAGATACGCAGTATTTT. This translates into CASRDRGRADTQYF.

This clone was picked up one time. This rearrangement joins TRBV10-3 to TRBJ2-7; maybe TRBD2 (6 bases). V lost 8 bases and J lost 5, with 19 bases in between. The CDR3 runs to 14 residues. Germline V gene lookup returns CDR1 ENHRY and CDR2 SYGVKD. The CDR3 nucleotides are TGTGCCATCGGAGTTCGGGACTCATTACACGAGCAGTACTTC. Translated, it gives CAIGVRDSLHEQYF.

The chain is built from TRBV3-1 (or the pseudogene TRBV3-2) and TRBJ2-7, with D perhaps TRBD2 (5 bases). CDR1 LGHDT and CDR2 YNNKEL come from the germline V gene (reference sequence). Trimming cost V 0 bases and J 5 bases, with 14 bases left between them. The CDR3 runs to 15 residues. CDR3 coding DNA: TGTGCCAGCAGCCAAGATAGCGAAGTGGGAAACGAGCAGTACTTC. It yields the protein CASSQDSEVGNEQYF.

This chain links TRBV27 with TRBJ1-6; 9 nucleotides match TRBD1. This CDR3 spans 15 amino acids. Trimming removed 3 bases from V and 13 bases from J; junction bases left unmatched: 10. CDR1 is MNHEY and CDR2 is SMNVEV in the germline V gene (reference sequence). The CDR3, as DNA: TGTGCCAGCAGTTTCTCCTGGACAGGGGAGAGTCCCCTCCACTTT. It encodes CASSFSWTGESPLHF.

The chain joins TRBV7-8 to TRBJ1-3; weak D call: TRBD1 (5 bases). This CDR3 is 15 amino acids long. In germline, CDR1 is SGHVS, CDR2 FQNEAQ. The V and J ends lost 6 bases and 2 bases respectively, with 14 bases between them. As DNA, the CDR3 is TGTGCCAGCAGTTCATGGCAGGGTGCTGGAAACACCATATATTTT. This translates into CASSSWQGAGNTIYF.

This chain links TRBV9 with TRBJ2-7, with a tentative D call TRBD2 (6 bases). There are 18 residues in the CDR3. V was clipped by 0 bases and J by 2 bases, with 21 bases between them. Germline values: CDR1 SGDLS, CDR2 YYNGEE. The CDR3 DNA is TGTGCCAGCAGCGTAGGCCCCTTACAACGGGACTGGACCTACGAGCAGTACTTC. Encoded protein: CASSVGPLQRDWTYEQYF.